Below, 26 T cell receptor beta chains from the same sample are listed, as sequenced in a study of CD8+CD57+ T cells in acquired aplastic anemia. Those patients picked for sequencing had displayed CD8+CD57+ cell expansion on flow cytometry. Genomic DNA provided the template from which TCR beta VDJ and CDR3 profiles were obtained. A single record per CDR3 protein comes from TCRdb applying MiXCR to the reads. This sample carries roughly 250,000 distinct CDR3 sequences, approximately 45% of them seen once, and the ten largest clones take over 7.5%. The sample taken for sequencing was sorted CD4+, CD8+, or CD8+CD57+ T cells (not recorded which) from PBMCs. All receptors derive from a human donor with aplastic anemia.

The count of this clonotype is one. This may come from a read error, since a much larger clone is one base off. The chain employs TRBV2 and TRBJ1-4, with D perhaps TRBD1 (6 bases). Germline V lookup: CDR1 SNHLY, CDR2 FYNNEI. The length of the CDR3 is 17 residues. V shed 8 bases and J shed 4 bases, with 23 bases lying between them. This CDR3 reads CASGTNPRQEINEKLFF. CDR3 in DNA: TGTGCCAGCGGGACCAATCCCAGACAGGAAATTAATGAAAAACTGTTTTTT.

This clonotype was observed a few times. The J gene is TRBJ2-1, the V gene TRBV6-1; 8 nucleotides line up with TRBD2. From germline, CDR1 is MNHNS and CDR2 SASEGT. V shed 8 bases, J shed 7 bases, and the junction held 10 bases outside the gene matches. This CDR3 is built from 14 residues. CDR3 DNA sequence: TGTGCCAGCTCATTAGCGGGATCAAAGAATGAGCAGTTCTTC. Its protein is CASSLAGSKNEQFF.

This clonotype has ten or more counts. This chain connects TRBV9 to TRBJ1-1; no definite D call. The V and J ends lost 0 bases and 5 bases respectively, with 8 bases between them. The germline CDR1 and CDR2 sequences are SGDLS and YYNGEE. The CDR3 totals 13 residues. As DNA, the CDR3 is TGTGCCAGCAGCGTAGAGGAAGGGACTGAAGCTTTCTTT. This sequence encodes CASSVEEGTEAFF. Combining the CDR3 with reference TRBV9 and TRBJ1-1 gives the whole variable domain DSGVTQTPKHLITATGQRVTLRCSPRSGDLSVYWYQQSLDQGLQFLIQYYNGEERAKGNILERFSAQQFPDLHSELNLSSLELGDSALYFCASSVEEGTEAFFGQGTRLTVV.

J is TRBJ2-7 and V is TRBV7-9; D uncertain. The CDR3 length is 13 residues. V lost 7 bases, J lost 2 bases, and 12 bases lay in between. Germline CDR1 and CDR2: SEHNR and FQNEAQ (reference sequence). The chain's CDR3 is CASMRARAYEQYF. CDR3 sequence (DNA): TGTGCCAGCATGCGCGCTCGCGCCTACGAGCAGTACTTC.

The chain uses TRBV15 and TRBJ2-6, with TRBD1 identical over 7 bases. The junction had 2 bases not matched to a gene; V was cut back by 3 bases and J by 0 bases. Germline CDR1 and CDR2: LNHNV and YYDKDF (reference sequence). This CDR3 region has 16 residues. The CDR3, as DNA: TGTGCCACCAGCAGTTGGGACAGCTCTGGGGCCAACGTCCTGACTTTC. It yields the protein CATSSWDSSGANVLTF.

The genes are TRBV9 and TRBJ2-7; D possibly corresponds to TRBD2 (6 bases). With 4 bases removed from V and 2 bases from J, the gap between germline ends came to 19 bases. Looked up from germline, CDR1 is SGDLS and CDR2 is YYNGEE. The CDR3 consists of 16 residues. CDR3 in DNA: TGTGCCAGCAGCCCCCACCAAGCGGGTATCCCCTACGAGCAGTACTTC. Translating gives CASSPHQAGIPYEQYF. Drawing the rest from reference TRBV9 and TRBJ2-7, the complete variable domain is DSGVTQTPKHLITATGQRVTLRCSPRSGDLSVYWYQQSLDQGLQFLIQYYNGEERAKGNILERFSAQQFPDLHSELNLSSLELGDSALYFCASSPHQAGIPYEQYFGPGTRLTVT.

With regard to this clonotype: This may be a read error: a much more frequent sequence differs by one nucleotide. No conserved phenylalanine or tryptophan ends this CDR3, so it is likely a read error. The chain has TRBV7-9 and TRBJ1-2; D call uncertain. In germline, CDR1 is SEHNR, CDR2 FQNEAQ (reference sequence). The CDR3 is made up of 15 amino acids. Trimming pared 5 bases from V and 5 bases from J, leaving 18 bases between. The CDR3 DNA follows: TGTGCCAGCAGCCCCGTGACCAGGACCCTTTATGGCTACACCTCC. This translates into CASSPVTRTLYGYTS.

This clonotype was observed at least ten times. The chain uses TRBV7-9 and TRBJ2-7; D uncertain. CDR1 SEHNR and CDR2 FQNEAQ come from the germline V gene (reference sequence). The CDR3 extends over 12 amino acids. V was cut by 5 bases and J by 2 bases, with 7 bases left in between. The CDR3 sequence: CASSKETYEQYF. CDR3 nucleotides: TGTGCCAGCAGCAAGGAGACCTACGAGCAGTACTTC. Full variable domain (missing parts from reference TRBV7-9 and TRBJ2-7): DTGVSQNPRHKITKRGQNVTFRCDPISEHNRLYWYRQTLGQGPEFLTYFQNEAQLEKSRLLSDRFSAERPKGSFSTLEIQRTEQGDSAMYLCASSKETYEQYFGPGTRLTVT.

This clonotype was found many times. The J gene is TRBJ2-1, the V gene TRBV20-1; a possible D gene is TRBD2 (5 bases). CDR3 length: 15 residues. The V gene lost 2 bases and the J gene lost 0 bases, with 11 bases spanning the gap. Germline lookup yields CDR1 DFQATT and CDR2 SNEGSKA (reference sequence). CDR3 residues: CSARHPGSSYNEQFF. CDR3 sequence (DNA): TGCAGTGCTAGACATCCGGGGAGCTCCTACAATGAGCAGTTCTTC.

This chain connects TRBV7-2 to TRBJ1-2, with D uncertain. Germline values: CDR1 SGHTA, CDR2 FQGNSA. The germline V and J ends were trimmed by 3 bases and 0 bases, with 8 bases remaining between them. There are 14 residues in the CDR3. The CDR3 coding sequence is TGTGCCAGCAGCTTCGGGTCTGCTAACTATGGCTACACCTTC. Amino acids: CASSFGSANYGYTF.

The table lists this clonotype with many counts. This chain connects TRBV29-1 to TRBJ2-7; 12 positions agree with TRBD1. The CDR3 loop spans 15 amino acids. Looked up from germline, CDR1 is SQVTM and CDR2 is ANQGSEA. With 4 bases clipped from V and 4 bases from J, the junction kept 8 bases outside the gene matches. The CDR3 DNA reads TGCAGCGTTGTGCTCCGGGACAGGGGGCTATACGAGCAGTACTTC. Translating it yields CSVVLRDRGLYEQYF.

This clonotype was detected only once. V and J are TRBV15 and TRBJ2-1; 13 nucleotides match TRBD2. CDR1 is LNHNV, CDR2 YYDKDF, per germline (reference sequence). With 3 bases clipped from V and 5 bases from J, the junction kept 1 base outside the gene matches. The length of the CDR3 is 15 residues. The CDR3 DNA sequence: TGTGCCACCAGCAGCGGACTAGCGGGAGACAATGAGCAGTTCTTC. It translates to CATSSGLAGDNEQFF.

The chain recombines TRBV7-9 with TRBJ1-1; D is unresolved. The CDR3 totals 13 residues. V was cut by 5 bases and J by 0 bases, with 7 bases left in between. The germline gives CDR1 SEHNR, CDR2 FQNEAQ (reference sequence). The CDR3 bases are TGTGCCAGCAGCAACCAGCTGAACACTGAAGCTTTCTTT. It is translated as CASSNQLNTEAFF.

This clonotype appeared a few times. In DNA, the CDR3 is TGTGCCAGCAGTGCAGCGCAGGGGGGGAATGAGCAGTTCTTC. Its protein product is CASSAAQGGNEQFF. The rearrangement links TRBV25-1 to TRBJ2-1; D might be TRBD1 or TRBD2, each matching 7 bases. The germline CDR1 and CDR2 sequences are MGHDK and SYGVNS. CDR3 size: 14 residues. The V end was cut by 4 bases, the J end by 7 bases, with 14 bases between.

The CDR3 DNA follows: TGTGCCACCAGTCCGGACAGGGCCCAGTACTTC. This translates into CATSPDRAQYF. The chain joins TRBV15 to TRBJ2-5, with 8 bases fitting TRBD1. J lost 9 bases, V lost 6 bases, and 3 bases had no gene match. Germline lookup yields CDR1 LNHNV and CDR2 YYDKDF (reference sequence). The CDR3 has 11 residues.

Only a few counts were recorded for this clonotype. The J gene is TRBJ2-7, the V gene TRBV10-3, with 9 bases matching TRBD1. CDR1 is ENHRY, CDR2 SYGVKD, per germline. V lost 2 bases to trimming and J lost 4 bases; unmatched junction nucleotides: 9. The CDR3 covers 16 residues. The CDR3 DNA follows: TGTGCCATCAGTGAGCCAAACCGGGACAGGGAGTACGAGCAGTACTTC. Encoded protein: CAISEPNRDREYEQYF.

This clonotype came up many times. The rearrangement joins TRBV12-3 or TRBV12-4 to TRBJ1-2, with a possible D match to TRBD1 (5 bases). CDR3 length: 14 residues. Trimming took 6 bases from V and 4 from J, leaving 15 bases between them. The CDR3 DNA reads as TGTGCCAGCAGCCTGGCGGTCAGGGTCTATGGCTACACCTTC. Amino acid sequence: CASSLAVRVYGYTF.

A word on this clonotype: Sequence at one end of the junction differs from germline and may be a read error. CDR3 region: CSARDLSDNCGYTF. For the CDR3, the DNA is TGCAGTGCTAGAGATCTTTCGGATAACTGTGGCTACACCTTC. The chain has TRBV20-1 and TRBJ1-2; unclear D gene. The CDR3 has 14 residues. The germline CDR1 and CDR2 sequences are DFQATT and SNEGSKA (reference sequence).

V gene TRBV2 combines with J gene TRBJ2-7, with no clear D. This CDR3 spans 12 amino acids. Germline V gives CDR1 SNHLY, CDR2 FYNNEI. The V end was cut by 5 bases, the J end by 7 bases, with 12 bases between. The CDR3 nucleotides are TGTGCCAGCAGTCCCCGCATGAATGAGCAGTACTTC. It codes for CASSPRMNEQYF.

V is TRBV5-1 and J is TRBJ2-5; 8 bases match TRBD2. From germline, CDR1 is SGHRS and CDR2 YFSETQ. There are 14 residues in the CDR3. V was clipped by 4 bases and J by 5 bases; unmatched bases: 7. The CDR3 loop reads CASSLSGSSETQYF. The CDR3 region has the DNA TGCGCCAGCAGCCTGAGCGGGAGCAGCGAGACCCAGTACTTC.

The J gene is TRBJ1-2, the V gene TRBV24-1; D is unresolved. V gave up 4 bases and J gave up 10 bases, with 9 bases separating them. Per the germline V gene, CDR1 is KGHDR and CDR2 is SFDVKD. The CDR3 is made up of 11 amino acids. For the CDR3, the DNA is TGTGCCACCAGTGAAGTAGGCCTCTACACCTTC. It is translated as CATSEVGLYTF.

To note about this clonotype: One junction end does not reproduce the germline sequence, and a read error may be involved. The gene calls are TRBV15 and TRBJ1-6; no clear D gene. Germline CDR1 reads LNHNV; CDR2 reads YYDKDF (reference sequence). The CDR3 covers 16 residues. CDR3 bases: TGTGCCACCCGCAGAGATAGGAGCTCCTATAATTCACCCCCCCACTTT. It specifies CATRRDRSSYNSPPHF.

This clonotype was detected many times. This chain connects TRBV7-9 to TRBJ2-3, with TRBD1 matching over 8 bases. This CDR3 has 16 amino acids. CDR1 and CDR2 from the germline V gene are SEHNR and FQNEAQ (reference sequence). Trimming removed 5 bases from V and 2 bases from J; junction bases left unmatched: 9. DNA of the CDR3: TGTGCCAGCAGCCCTACCGGGACAGGTCACACAGATACGCAGTATTTT. It translates to CASSPTGTGHTDTQYF.

The chain recombines TRBV7-2 with TRBJ2-3; no firm D call. Trimming cost V 7 bases and J 2 bases, with 13 bases left between them. Germline V gives CDR1 SGHTA, CDR2 FQGNSA. This CDR3 has 14 amino acids. The CDR3 loop reads CASTTLVFTDTQYF. CDR3 nucleotides: TGTGCCAGCACCACATTGGTTTTCACAGATACGCAGTATTTT.

The chain has TRBV20-1 and TRBJ1-2; possibly TRBD1 for D (6 bases). Trimming left V 3 bases short and J 3 bases short, with 11 bases between. Germline CDR1 DFQATT, CDR2 SNEGSKA (reference sequence). CDR3 size: 13 residues. In DNA, the CDR3 is TGCAGTGCTAGGGCAACAGGGTACTATGGCTACACCTTC. This encodes CSARATGYYGYTF.

The V call is TRBV7-6, the J call TRBJ1-2, with a tentative D call TRBD1 (5 bases). Trimming cost V 5 bases and J 2 bases, with 9 bases left between them. Germline values: CDR1 SGHVS, CDR2 FNYEAQ. The CDR3 extends over 13 amino acids. CDR3 loop: CASSPRQNYGYTF. DNA for the CDR3: TGTGCCAGCAGCCCAAGACAGAACTATGGCTACACCTTC.